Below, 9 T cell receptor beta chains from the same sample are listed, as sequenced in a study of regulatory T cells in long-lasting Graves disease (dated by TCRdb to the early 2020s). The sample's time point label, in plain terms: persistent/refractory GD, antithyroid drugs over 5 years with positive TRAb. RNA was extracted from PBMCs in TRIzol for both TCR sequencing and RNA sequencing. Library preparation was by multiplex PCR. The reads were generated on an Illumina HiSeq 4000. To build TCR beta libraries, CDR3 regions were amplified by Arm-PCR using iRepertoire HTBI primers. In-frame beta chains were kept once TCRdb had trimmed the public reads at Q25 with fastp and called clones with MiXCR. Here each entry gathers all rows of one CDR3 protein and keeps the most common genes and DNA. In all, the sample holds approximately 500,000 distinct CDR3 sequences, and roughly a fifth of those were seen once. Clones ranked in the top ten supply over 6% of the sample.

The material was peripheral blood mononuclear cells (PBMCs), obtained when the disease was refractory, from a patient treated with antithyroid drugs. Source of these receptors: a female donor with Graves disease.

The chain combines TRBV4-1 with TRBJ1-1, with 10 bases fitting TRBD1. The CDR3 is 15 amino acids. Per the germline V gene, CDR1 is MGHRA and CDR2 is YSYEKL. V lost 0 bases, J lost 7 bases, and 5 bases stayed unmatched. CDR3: CASSQDAGTGVEAFF. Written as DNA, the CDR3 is TGCGCCAGCAGCCAAGATGCGGGGACAGGGGTTGAAGCTTTCTTT.

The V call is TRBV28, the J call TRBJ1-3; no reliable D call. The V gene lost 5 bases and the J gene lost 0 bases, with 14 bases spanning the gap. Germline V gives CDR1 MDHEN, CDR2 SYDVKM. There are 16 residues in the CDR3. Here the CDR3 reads CASSHDAGDSGNTIYF. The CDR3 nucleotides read TGTGCCAGCAGTCACGATGCCGGAGACTCTGGAAACACCATATATTTT.

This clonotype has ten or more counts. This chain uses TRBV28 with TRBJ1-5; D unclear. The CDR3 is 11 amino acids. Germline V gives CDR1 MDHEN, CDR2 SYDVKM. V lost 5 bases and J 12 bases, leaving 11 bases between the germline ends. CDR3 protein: CASSPSRSQHF. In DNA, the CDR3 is TGTGCCAGCAGTCCCAGTAGGAGCCAGCATTTT.

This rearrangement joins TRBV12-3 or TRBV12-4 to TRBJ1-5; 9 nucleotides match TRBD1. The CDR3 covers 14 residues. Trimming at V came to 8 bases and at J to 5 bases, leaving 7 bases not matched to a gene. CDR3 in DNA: TGTGCCAGCGAAGCCGGGACAGGGTATCAGCCCCAGCATTTT. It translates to CASEAGTGYQPQHF.

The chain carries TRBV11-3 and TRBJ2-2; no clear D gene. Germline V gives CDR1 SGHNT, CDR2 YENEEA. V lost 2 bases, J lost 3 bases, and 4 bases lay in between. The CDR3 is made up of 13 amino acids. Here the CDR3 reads CASSLRDTGELFF. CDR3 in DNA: TGTGCCAGCAGCTTAAGGGACACCGGGGAGCTGTTTTTT.

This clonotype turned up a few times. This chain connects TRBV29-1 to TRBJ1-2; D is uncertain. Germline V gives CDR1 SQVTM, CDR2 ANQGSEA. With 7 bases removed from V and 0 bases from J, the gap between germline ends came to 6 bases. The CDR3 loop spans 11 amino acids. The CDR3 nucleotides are TGCAGCGCCCTTACTAACTATGGCTACACCTTC. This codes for CSALTNYGYTF.

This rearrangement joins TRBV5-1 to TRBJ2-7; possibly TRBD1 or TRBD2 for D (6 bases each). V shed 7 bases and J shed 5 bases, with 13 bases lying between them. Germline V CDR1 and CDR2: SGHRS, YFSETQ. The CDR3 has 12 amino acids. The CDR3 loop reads CASSWRGDEQYF. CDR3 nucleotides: TGCGCCAGCTCCTGGAGGGGGGACGAGCAGTACTTC.

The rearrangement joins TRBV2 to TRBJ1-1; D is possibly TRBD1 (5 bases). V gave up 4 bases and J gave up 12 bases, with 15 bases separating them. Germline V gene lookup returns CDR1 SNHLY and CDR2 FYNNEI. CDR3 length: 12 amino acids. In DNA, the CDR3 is TGTGCCAGCAGTGGAACGGGACGAGTTCCTTTCTTT. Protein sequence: CASSGTGRVPFF.

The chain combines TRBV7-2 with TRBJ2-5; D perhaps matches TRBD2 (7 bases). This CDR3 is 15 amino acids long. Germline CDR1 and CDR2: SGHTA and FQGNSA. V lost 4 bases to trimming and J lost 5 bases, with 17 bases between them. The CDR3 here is CASSWVEGGGETQYF. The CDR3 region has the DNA TGTGCCAGCAGCTGGGTAGAGGGGGGGGGGGAGACCCAGTACTTC.